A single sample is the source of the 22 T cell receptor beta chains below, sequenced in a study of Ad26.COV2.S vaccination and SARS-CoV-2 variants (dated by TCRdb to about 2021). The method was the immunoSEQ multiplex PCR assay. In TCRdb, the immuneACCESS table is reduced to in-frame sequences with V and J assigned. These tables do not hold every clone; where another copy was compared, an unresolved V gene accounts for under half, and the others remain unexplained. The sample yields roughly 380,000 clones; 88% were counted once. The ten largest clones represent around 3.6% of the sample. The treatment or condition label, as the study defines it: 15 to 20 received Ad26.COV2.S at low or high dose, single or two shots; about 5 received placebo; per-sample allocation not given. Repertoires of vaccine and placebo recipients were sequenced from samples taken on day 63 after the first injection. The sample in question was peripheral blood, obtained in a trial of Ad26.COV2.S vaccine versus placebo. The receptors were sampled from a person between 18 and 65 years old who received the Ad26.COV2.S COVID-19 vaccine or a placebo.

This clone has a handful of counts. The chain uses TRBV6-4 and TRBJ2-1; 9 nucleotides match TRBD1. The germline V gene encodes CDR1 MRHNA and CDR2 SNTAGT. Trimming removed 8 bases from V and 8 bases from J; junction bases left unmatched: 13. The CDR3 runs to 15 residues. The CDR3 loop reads CASAAGTGSVDEQFF. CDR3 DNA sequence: TGTGCCAGCGCCGCCGGGACAGGGAGTGTGGATGAGCAGTTCTTC.

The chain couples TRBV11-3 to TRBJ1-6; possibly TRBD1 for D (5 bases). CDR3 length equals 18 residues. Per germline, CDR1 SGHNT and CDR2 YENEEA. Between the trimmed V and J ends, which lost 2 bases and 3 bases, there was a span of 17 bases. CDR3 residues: CASSLFSQGVNYNSPLHF. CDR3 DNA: TGTGCCAGCAGCTTATTCTCGCAGGGAGTAAACTATAATTCACCCCTCCACTTT.

The CDR3 DNA reads as TGTGCCAGCAGCTTAGATCCAGGGGTTAGGGCCAACGTCCTGACTTTC. It yields the protein CASSLDPGVRANVLTF. The chain employs TRBV11-2 and TRBJ2-6, with D perhaps matching TRBD1 (6 bases). Germline lookup yields CDR1 SGHAT and CDR2 FQNNGV. Trimming removed 0 bases at V and 5 bases at J, with 11 bases between. The CDR3 runs to 16 residues.

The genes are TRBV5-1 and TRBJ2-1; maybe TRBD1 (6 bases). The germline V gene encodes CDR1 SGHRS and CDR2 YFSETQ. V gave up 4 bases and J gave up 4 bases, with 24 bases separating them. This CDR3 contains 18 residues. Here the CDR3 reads CASSPEGQQGTTYNEQFF. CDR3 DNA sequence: TGCGCCAGCAGCCCTGAAGGCCAACAGGGTACGACGTACAATGAGCAGTTCTTC.

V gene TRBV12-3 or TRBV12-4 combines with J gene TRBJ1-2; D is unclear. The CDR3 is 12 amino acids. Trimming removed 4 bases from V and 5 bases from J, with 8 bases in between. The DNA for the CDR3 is TGTGCCAGCAGTTACGCCAGTTATGGCTACACCTTC. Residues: CASSYASYGYTF.

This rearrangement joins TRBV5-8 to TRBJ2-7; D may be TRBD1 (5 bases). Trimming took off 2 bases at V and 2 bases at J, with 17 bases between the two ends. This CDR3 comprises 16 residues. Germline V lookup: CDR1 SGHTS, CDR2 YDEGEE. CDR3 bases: TGTGCCAGCAGCTTTCCCCCGACAGTAAACACCTACGAGCAGTACTTC. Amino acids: CASSFPPTVNTYEQYF.

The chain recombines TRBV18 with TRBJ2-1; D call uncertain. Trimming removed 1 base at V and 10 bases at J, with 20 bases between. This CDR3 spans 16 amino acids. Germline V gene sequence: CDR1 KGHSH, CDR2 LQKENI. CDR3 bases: TGTGCCAGCTCACCACTCGCAGGCTTCTACAATGAAGAGCAGTTCTTC. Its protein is CASSPLAGFYNEEQFF. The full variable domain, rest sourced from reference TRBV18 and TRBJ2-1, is NAGVMQNPRHLVRRRGQEARLRCSPMKGHSHVYWYRQLPEEGLKFMVYLQKENIIDESGMPKERFSAEFPKEGPSILRIQQVVRGDSAAYFCASSPLAGFYNEEQFFGPGTRLTVL.

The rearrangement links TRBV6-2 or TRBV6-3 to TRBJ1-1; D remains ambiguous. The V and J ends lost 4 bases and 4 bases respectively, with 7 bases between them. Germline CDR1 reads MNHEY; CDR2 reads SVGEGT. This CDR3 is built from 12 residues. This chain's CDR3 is CASSLSFTEAFF. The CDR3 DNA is TGTGCCAGCAGTTTAAGTTTCACTGAAGCTTTCTTT.

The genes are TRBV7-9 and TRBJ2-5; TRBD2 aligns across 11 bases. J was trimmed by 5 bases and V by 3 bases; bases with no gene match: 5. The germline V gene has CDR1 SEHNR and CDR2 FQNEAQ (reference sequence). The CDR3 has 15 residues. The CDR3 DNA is TGTGCCAGCAGCTTGATAGCGGGGGGGGCGGAGACCCAGTACTTC. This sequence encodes CASSLIAGGAETQYF.

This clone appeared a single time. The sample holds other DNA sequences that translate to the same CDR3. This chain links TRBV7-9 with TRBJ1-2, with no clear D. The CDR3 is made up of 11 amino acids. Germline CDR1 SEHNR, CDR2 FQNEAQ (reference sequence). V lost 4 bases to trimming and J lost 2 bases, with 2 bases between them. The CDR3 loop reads CASSSNYGYTF. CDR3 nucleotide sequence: TGTGCCAGCAGCTCCAACTATGGCTACACCTTC.

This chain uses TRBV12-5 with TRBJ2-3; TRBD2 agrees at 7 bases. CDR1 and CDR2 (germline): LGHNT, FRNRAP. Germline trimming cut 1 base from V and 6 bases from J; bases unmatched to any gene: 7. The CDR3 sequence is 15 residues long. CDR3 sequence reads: CASGLDTGEGDTQYF. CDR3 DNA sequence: TGTGCTAGTGGTTTGGATACCGGGGAGGGGGATACGCAGTATTTT.

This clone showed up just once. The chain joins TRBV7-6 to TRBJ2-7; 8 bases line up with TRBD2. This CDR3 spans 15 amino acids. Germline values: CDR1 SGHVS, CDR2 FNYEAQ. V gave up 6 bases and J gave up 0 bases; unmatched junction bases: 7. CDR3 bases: TGTGCCAGCAGTTATGAGCGGGGGATCTCCTACGAGCAGTACTTC. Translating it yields CASSYERGISYEQYF.

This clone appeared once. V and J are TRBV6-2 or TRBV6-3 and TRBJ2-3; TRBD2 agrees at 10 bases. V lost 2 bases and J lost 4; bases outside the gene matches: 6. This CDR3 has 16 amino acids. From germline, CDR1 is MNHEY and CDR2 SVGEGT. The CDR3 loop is CASSYIPGLAADTQYF. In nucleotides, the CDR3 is TGTGCCAGCAGTTACATCCCAGGACTAGCGGCAGATACGCAGTATTTT.

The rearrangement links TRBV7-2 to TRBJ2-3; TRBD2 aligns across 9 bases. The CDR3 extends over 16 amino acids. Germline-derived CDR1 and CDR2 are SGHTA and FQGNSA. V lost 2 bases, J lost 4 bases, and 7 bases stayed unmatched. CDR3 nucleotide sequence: TGTGCCAGCAGCTTAACCCGCCAGCGGGGGGCAGATACGCAGTATTTT. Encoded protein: CASSLTRQRGADTQYF.

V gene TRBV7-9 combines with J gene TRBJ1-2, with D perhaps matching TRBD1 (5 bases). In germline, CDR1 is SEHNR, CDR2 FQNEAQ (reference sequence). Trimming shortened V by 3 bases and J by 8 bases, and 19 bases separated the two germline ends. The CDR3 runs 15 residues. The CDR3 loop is CASSFPSGFSYGYTF. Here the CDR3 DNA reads TGTGCCAGCAGCTTTCCTTCAGGGTTTTCATACGGCTACACCTTC.

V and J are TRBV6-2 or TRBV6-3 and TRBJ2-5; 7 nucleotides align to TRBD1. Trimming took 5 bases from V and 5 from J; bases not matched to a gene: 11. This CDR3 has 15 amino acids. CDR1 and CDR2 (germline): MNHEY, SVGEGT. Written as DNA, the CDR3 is TGTGCCAGCAGTCGAGACAGGGTGCTTTGGGAGACCCAGTACTTC. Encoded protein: CASSRDRVLWETQYF.

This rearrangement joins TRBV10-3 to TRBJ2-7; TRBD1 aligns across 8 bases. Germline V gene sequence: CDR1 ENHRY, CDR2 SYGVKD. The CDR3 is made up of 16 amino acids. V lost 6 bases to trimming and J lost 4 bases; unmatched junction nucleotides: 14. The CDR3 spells CAIRGPRARGLYEQYF. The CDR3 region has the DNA TGTGCCATCAGGGGGCCCAGGGCCAGGGGGCTTTACGAGCAGTACTTC.

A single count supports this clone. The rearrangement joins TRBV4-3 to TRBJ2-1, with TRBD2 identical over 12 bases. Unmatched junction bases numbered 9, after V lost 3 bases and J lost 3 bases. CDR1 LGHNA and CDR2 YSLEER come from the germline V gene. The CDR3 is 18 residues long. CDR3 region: CASSQGRLAGAFYNEQFF. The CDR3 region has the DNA TGCGCCAGCAGCCAGGGTCGACTAGCGGGGGCGTTCTACAATGAGCAGTTCTTC.

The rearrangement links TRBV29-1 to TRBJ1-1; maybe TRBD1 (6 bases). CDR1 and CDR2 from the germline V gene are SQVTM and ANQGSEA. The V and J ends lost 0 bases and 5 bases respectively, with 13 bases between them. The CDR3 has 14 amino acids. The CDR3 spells CSVEDGGQGTEAFF. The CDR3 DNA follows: TGCAGCGTTGAAGACGGGGGGCAGGGGACTGAAGCTTTCTTT.

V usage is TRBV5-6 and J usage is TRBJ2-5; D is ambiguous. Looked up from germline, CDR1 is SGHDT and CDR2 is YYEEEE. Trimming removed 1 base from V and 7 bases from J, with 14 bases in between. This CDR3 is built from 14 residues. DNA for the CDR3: TGTGCCAGCAGCTTGTTGGCGAGTCAGACGACCCAGTACTTC. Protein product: CASSLLASQTTQYF.

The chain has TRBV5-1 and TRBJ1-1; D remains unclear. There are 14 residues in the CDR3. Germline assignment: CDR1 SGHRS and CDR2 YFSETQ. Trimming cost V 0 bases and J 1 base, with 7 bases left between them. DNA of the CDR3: TGCGCCAGCAGCTTGGTAGCGGGGAACACTGAAGCTTTCTTT. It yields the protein CASSLVAGNTEAFF.

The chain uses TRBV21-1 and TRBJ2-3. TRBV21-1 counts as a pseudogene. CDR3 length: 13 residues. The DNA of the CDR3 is TGTGCCAGGGACCCCCACCACCCAGATACGCAGTATTTT. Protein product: CARDPHHPDTQYF.